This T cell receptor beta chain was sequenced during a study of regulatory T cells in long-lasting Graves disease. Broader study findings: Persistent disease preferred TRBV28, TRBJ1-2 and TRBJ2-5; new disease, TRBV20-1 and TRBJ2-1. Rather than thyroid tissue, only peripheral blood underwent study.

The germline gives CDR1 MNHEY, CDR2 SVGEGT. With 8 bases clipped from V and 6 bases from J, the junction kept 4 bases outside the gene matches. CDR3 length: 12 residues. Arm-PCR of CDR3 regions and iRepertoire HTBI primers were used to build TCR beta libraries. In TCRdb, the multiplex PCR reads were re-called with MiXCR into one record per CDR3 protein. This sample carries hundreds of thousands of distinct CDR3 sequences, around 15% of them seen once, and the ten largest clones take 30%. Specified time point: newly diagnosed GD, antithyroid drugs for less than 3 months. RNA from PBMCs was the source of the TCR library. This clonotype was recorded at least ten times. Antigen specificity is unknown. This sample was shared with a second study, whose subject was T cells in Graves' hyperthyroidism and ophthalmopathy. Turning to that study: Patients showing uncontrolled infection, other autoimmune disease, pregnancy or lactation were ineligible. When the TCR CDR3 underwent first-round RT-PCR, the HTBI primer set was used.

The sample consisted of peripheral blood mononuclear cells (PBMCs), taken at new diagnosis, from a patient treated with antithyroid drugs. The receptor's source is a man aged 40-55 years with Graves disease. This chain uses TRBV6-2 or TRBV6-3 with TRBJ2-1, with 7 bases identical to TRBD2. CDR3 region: CASARGFNEQFF. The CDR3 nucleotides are TGTGCCAGCGCGCGGGGGTTCAATGAGCAGTTCTTC.